Given below is one T cell receptor (beta chain) in context. This clonotype showed up just a few times. Its antigen is not yet known. No clone much larger than this one lies a single base away; base qualities are absent. This specimen comes from a study of T-cell memory formation after mild COVID-19 (dated by TCRdb to about 2021). At the level of the whole study: TCR sequence clusters from the two donors were found to be largely donor specific. T-cell clones expanding and contracting after mild COVID-19 in two donors were tracked by longitudinal TCRalpha and TCRbeta repertoire sequencing. Two young, previously healthy adult volunteers, one female and one male, were included in the cohort.

Ficoll-Paque density gradient centrifugation was used to isolate PBMCs. The research as a whole found: Some responding clones were detected in pre-infection memory, suggesting pre-existing cross-reactive memory T cells joined the SARS-CoV-2 response. The study covered only a couple of mild cases, and larger cohorts including severe cases with pre-infection samples were considered necessary. Contracting CD4+ clones turned up mainly in the CM and EM memory subsets, whereas EMRA was where CD8+ clones were enriched. From day 15 to 85, contracting clones showed balanced CD4/CD8 phenotypes, whereas a second wave of clones that expanded from day 15 to 37 leaned towards CD4+. SARS-CoV-2 specificity was not confirmed for the second-wave clones peaking on day 37.

Trimming takes 0 bases from V and 4 bases from J, and the germline ends sit 9 bases apart. Based on the germline V gene, the CDR1 and CDR2 sequences are SGHRS and YFSETQ. The CDR3, cysteine through phenylalanine, is 14 amino acids long. Kept here is only the CDR3 DNA, which spans 42 bases and is read in frame from base 1. The sequencer listed for this sample is Illumina NovaSeq 6000. TCRalpha and TCRbeta cDNA libraries were constructed by 5'RACE with constant-segment primers, with sample barcodes and unique molecular identifiers being introduced. RNA was extracted from every sample with Trizol reagent. Amplification of the libraries took two PCR steps, and the second step added a second sample barcode plus Illumina TruSeq adapters. The libraries were sequenced on an Illumina NovaSeq using 2 x 150 bp paired-end reads. Under the source paper's analysis protocol: The reads were demultiplexed and collapsed into UMI-guided consensus sequences using migec v1.2.7. Using mixcr v2.1.11, UMI consensuses were aligned to TRA and TRB V and J templates and then assembled into clonotypes. Expanded or contracted clonotypes were those called significant by both edgeR and NoisET, with noise models trained on biological replicates. For edgeR calls, a false discovery rate-adjusted p below 0.01 and a log2 fold-change threshold of 1 were applied. As an exploratory analysis of dynamics, PCA with hierarchical clustering was applied to max-normalized trajectories of the 1000 most abundant clonotypes. Each responding clone was given a CD4 or CD8 phenotype based on the CD4+ and CD8+ repertoires, which had been sequenced separately. TCRdb took the public reads, trimmed them with fastp at Q25, ran MiXCR for clone calling and kept in-frame beta chains. For every CDR3 protein sequence, its rows merge into one entry that carries the most common genes and DNA. The V and J calls reflect TCRdb's pipeline rather than the authors' work. The sample table contains 95,000 to 120,000 distinct CDR3 sequences; only one count was recorded for over 15% of them. Of the sample, 5% to 7% falls within the top ten clones.

The sequencing input was PBMCs or a T cell subset sorted from them (not recorded which). The receptor was derived from a man younger than 35 who had mild COVID-19 (a few samples of this study predate the infection). The sample titles of this study are shuffled in the database, so cell type and time point are left out; the donor was told from shared clones. Recombination joined TRBV5-1 with TRBJ2-3, and possibly TRBD1, on 5 matching bases. The CDR3 protein: CASSLGQPADTQYF. The DNA is TGCGCCAGCAGCTTGGGACAGCCCGCAGATACGCAGTATTTT.